This T cell receptor beta chain was retrieved from a study of blood T cell repertoires in COVID-19 (TCRdb year 2020). Turning to the overall study: Samples from collaborators originated in the United States, Italy and Spain and spanned both the acute and convalescent phases of COVID-19. The prospective study material was composed of cDNA or gDNA derived from T cells, B-cell-depleted T cells, or PBMCs. Deeply sampled blood TCRbeta repertoires from subjects exposed to, actively infected with, or recovered from COVID-19 were included in the dataset. The repertoires were released in a freely available public database meant as a resource for research on the immune response to SARS-CoV-2. Samples came from the ongoing ImmuneRACE study (first 160 participants) plus 1,254 subjects from 6 global collaborators. The sample metadata nearly always contained a de-identified subject ID, COVID-19 status, age in years and sex. HLA class I and class II types, where available, came from metadata supplied by the sample provider rather than from assay-based typing.

Participants in the prospective study were aged roughly 18 to 100 years, lived in more than 20 United States geographic areas, and enrolled through a virtual design. In the prospective study, participants were assigned to cohorts based on the clinical history participants reported in a screening survey and a study questionnaire. In the prospective study, whole blood, serum and a nasopharyngeal or oropharyngeal swab were collected from each participant by mobile phlebotomists. Additional blood draws and questionnaires over an approximately 2-month period could optionally be provided by prospective study participants. Prospective study blood samples were shipped either frozen or at room temperature before DNA extraction. CDR1 and CDR2, per the germline V gene, are SGHTA and FQGNSA. From the cysteine up to the phenylalanine, the CDR3 has a length of 16 residues. Of the read, only the CDR3 DNA is kept; its 48 bases are in frame from base 1. V and J are truncated by 3 bases and 2 bases respectively, leaving an intervening sequence of 16 bases.

Comment on this clone: This clone's antigen is unknown. No base-level quality is on record; no much larger clone is a single base apart.

TCRbeta CDR3 regions were amplified from genomic DNA using the immunoSEQ Assay, a bias-controlled multiplex PCR. In the paper's pipeline: The number of nucleated cells in each sample was estimated by amplification of reference gene primers within the assay. To quantify the absolute abundance of each unique TCRbeta CDR3 rearrangement, sequence reads were collapsed and filtered. For each sample, productive Simpson clonality was calculated as the square root of Simpson's diversity index over productive rearrangements. TCRdb's version of the immuneACCESS table is confined to in-frame rearrangements and falls short of the full clone set. An unresolved V gene accounts for under half of the shortfall where checked; the remainder is of unknown origin. V, J and clone size are those of that table, while D and trimming were read from the DNA. This sample lists about 270,000 clones; approximately 90% were detected once. The ten most abundant clones make up about 4% of the sample.

What the authors observed across the whole study: Clinical and demographic metadata were provided uncurated, with the amount varying by source and participant.

This chain joins TRBV7-2 to TRBJ1-1; TRBD1 is a possible D gene, resting on 5 matching bases. The specimen was PBMCs or T cells enriched from blood (not recorded which). The sequence came from a woman aged 25 to 45 with acute COVID-19. The DNA is as follows: TGTGCCAGCAGCTTTTGGCAGGGCGGTAGAAACACTGAAGCTTTCTTT. The resulting protein is CASSFWQGGRNTEAFF.